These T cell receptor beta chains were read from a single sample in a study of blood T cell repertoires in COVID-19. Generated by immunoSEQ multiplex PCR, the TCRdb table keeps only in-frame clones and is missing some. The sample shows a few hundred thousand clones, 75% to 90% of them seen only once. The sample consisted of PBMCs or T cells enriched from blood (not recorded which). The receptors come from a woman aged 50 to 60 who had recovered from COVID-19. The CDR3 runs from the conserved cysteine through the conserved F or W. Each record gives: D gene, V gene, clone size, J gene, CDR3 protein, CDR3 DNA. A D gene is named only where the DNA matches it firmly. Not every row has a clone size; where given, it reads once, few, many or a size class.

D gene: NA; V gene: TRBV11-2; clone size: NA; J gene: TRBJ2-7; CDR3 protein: CASSSQAYEQYF; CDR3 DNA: TGTGCCAGCAGCTCCCAGGCCTACGAGCAGTACTTC
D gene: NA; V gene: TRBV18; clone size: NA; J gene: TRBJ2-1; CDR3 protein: CASSPDQPEAYNEQFF; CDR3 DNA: TGTGCCAGCTCACCCGACCAGCCCGAAGCGTACAATGAGCAGTTCTTC
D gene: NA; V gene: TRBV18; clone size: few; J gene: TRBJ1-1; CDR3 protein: CASSPAVEAEAFF; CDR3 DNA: TGTGCCAGCTCACCAGCGGTAGAGGCTGAAGCTTTCTTT
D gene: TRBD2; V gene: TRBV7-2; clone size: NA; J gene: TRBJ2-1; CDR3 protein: CASSLKSGRAIHEQFF; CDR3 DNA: TGTGCCAGCAGCTTAAAGAGCGGGAGGGCAATACATGAGCAGTTCTTC
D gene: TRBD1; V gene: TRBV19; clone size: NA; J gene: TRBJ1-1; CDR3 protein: CASSILRTGGTEAFF; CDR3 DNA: TGTGCCAGTAGTATTCTGAGGACAGGGGGCACTGAAGCTTTCTTT
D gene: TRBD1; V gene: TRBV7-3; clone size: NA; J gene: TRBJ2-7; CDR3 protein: CASSTTGGGDEQYF; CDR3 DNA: TGTGCCAGCAGCACTACAGGGGGCGGTGACGAGCAGTACTTC
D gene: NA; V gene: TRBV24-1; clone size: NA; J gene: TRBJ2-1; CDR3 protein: CATSRGGDTYNEQFF; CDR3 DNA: TGTGCCACCAGTCGAGGGGGAGACACCTACAATGAGCAGTTCTTC
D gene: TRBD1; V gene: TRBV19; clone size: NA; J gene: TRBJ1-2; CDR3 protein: CASSVRQGLNYGYTF; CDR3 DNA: TGTGCCAGTAGTGTCCGACAGGGTTTAAACTATGGCTACACCTTC
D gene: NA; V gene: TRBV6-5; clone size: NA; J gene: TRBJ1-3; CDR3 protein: CASSYRGAGNTIYF; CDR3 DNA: TGTGCCAGCAGTTACCGCGGAGCAGGAAACACCATATATTTT
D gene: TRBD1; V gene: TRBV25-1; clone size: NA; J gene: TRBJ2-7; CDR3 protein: CASSELFGRGRDEQYF; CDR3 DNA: TGTGCCAGCAGTGAATTATTTGGCAGGGGGCGCGACGAGCAGTACTTC
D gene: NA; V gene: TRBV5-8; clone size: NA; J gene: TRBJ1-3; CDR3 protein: CASSLATTHSGNTIYF; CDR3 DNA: TGTGCCAGCAGCTTAGCGACCACACACTCTGGAAACACCATATATTTT
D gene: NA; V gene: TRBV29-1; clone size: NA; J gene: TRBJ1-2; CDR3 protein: CSVESGVYGYTF; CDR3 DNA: TGCAGCGTCGAATCGGGAGTCTATGGCTACACCTTC
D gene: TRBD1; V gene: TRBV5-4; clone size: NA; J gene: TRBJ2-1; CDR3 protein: CASSLDRASYNEQFF; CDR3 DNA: TGTGCCAGCAGTTTGGACAGGGCGTCCTACAATGAGCAGTTCTTC
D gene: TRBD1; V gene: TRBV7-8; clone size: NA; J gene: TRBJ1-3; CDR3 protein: CASTQQGNSGNTIYF; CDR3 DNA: TGTGCCAGCACCCAACAGGGGAACTCTGGAAACACCATATATTTT
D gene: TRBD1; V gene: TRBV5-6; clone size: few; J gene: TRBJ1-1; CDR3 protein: CASSLGGDSVFF; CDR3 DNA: TGTGCCAGCAGCTTGGGTGGGGACAGTGTGTTCTTT
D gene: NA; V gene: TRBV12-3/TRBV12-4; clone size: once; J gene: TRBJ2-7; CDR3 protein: CASQEGKAYEQYF; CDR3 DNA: TGTGCCAGCCAGGAGGGAAAAGCCTACGAGCAGTACTTC
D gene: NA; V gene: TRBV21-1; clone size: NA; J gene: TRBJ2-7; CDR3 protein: CAISPIGQPYEQYF; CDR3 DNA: TGTGCCATATCCCCTATTGGACAGCCCTACGAGCAGTACTTC
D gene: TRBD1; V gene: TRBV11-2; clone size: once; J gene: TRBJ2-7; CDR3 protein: CASSLGTGANEQYF; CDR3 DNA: TGTGCCAGCAGCTTAGGGACAGGGGCTAACGAGCAGTACTTC
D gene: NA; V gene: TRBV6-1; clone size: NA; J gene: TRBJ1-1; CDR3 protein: CASSEGWGMNTEAFF; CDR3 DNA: TGTGCCAGCAGTGAAGGTTGGGGCATGAACACTGAAGCTTTCTTT
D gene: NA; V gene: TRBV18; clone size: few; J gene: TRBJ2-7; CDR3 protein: CASSPKGGAYEQYF; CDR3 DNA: TGTGCCAGCTCCCCGAAAGGGGGGGCTTACGAGCAGTACTTC
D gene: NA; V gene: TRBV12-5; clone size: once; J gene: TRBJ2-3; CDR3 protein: CASGFEASELYTQYF; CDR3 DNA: TGTGCTAGTGGTTTTGAGGCTAGCGAGCTCTATACGCAGTATTTT
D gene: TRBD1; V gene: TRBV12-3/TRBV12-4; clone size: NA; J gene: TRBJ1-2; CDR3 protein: CASSLGTVGGYTF; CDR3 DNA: TGTGCCAGCAGTCTCGGGACAGTCGGTGGCTACACCTTC
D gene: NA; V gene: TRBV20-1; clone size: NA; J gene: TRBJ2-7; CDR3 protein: CSARGHYEQYF; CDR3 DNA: TGCAGTGCTAGGGGCCACTACGAGCAGTACTTC
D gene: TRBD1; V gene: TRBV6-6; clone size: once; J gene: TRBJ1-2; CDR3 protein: CASSDRVKGYTF; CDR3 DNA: TGTGCCAGCAGCGACAGGGTGAAGGGCTACACCTTC
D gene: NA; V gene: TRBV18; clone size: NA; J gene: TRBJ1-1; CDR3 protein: CASSSDTGMNTEAFF; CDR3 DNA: TGTGCCAGCTCCTCCGATACGGGAATGAACACTGAAGCTTTCTTT
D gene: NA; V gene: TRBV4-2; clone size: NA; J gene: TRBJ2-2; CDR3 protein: CASSQELSQSNTGELFF; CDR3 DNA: TGTGCCAGCAGCCAAGAGTTGAGTCAAAGCAACACCGGGGAGCTGTTTTTT
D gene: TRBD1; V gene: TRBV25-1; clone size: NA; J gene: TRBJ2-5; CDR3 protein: CASSGDRGSETQYF; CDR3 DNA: TGTGCCAGCAGTGGGGACAGGGGATCGGAGACCCAGTACTTC
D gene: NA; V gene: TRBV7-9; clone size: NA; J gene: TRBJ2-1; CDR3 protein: CASSITQGLNEQFF; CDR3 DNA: TGTGCCAGCAGCATAACCCAGGGCCTAAATGAGCAGTTCTTC
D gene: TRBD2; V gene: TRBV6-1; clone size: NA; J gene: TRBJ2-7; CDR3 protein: CASSVTSGHGGGEQYF; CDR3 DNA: TGTGCCAGCAGTGTTACTAGCGGACATGGAGGGGGTGAGCAGTACTTC
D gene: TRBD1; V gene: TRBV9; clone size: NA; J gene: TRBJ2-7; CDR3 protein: CASSVGDRGHEQYF; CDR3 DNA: TGTGCCAGCAGCGTAGGCGACAGGGGGCATGAGCAGTACTTC
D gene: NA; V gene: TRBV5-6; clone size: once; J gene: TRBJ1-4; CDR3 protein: CASRDTGRTNEKLFF; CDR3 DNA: TGTGCCAGCAGGGATACAGGGCGCACTAATGAAAAACTGTTTTTT
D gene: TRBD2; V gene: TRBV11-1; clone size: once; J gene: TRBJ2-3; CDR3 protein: CASSFLAGGSDTQYF; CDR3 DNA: TGTGCCAGCAGCTTCCTAGCGGGGGGTTCAGATACGCAGTATTTT
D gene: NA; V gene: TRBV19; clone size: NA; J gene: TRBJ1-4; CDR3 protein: CASWRGKLFF; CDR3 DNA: TGTGCCAGTTGGCGAGGTAAACTGTTTTTT
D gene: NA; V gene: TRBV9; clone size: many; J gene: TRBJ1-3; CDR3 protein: CASSVGRVLNSGNTIYF; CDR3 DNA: TGTGCCAGCAGCGTAGGCCGGGTGCTTAACTCTGGAAACACCATATATTTT
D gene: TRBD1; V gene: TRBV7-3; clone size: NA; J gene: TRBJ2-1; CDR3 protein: CASSSGQGSYNEQFF; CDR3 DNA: TGTGCCAGCAGCTCCGGACAGGGATCCTACAATGAGCAGTTCTTC
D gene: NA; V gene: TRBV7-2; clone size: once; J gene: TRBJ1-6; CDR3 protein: CASSLAGSGVSPLHF; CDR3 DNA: TGTGCCAGCAGCTTAGCCGGGAGTGGGGTTTCACCCCTCCACTTT
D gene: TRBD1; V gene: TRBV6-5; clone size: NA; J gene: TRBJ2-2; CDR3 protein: CASLGTGNTGELFF; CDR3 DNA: TGTGCCAGCCTGGGGACAGGGAACACCGGGGAGCTGTTTTTT
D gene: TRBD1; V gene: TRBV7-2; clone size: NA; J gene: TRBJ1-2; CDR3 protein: CASSLATGIIANYGYTF; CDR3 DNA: TGTGCCAGCAGCTTAGCGACAGGGATTATAGCTAACTATGGCTACACCTTC
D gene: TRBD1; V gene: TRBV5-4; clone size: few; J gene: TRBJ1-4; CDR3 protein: CASSLHGTGGNEKLFF; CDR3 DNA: TGTGCCAGCAGCTTACACGGGACAGGGGGAAATGAAAAACTGTTTTTT
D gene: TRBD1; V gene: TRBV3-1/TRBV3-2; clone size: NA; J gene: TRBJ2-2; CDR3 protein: CASSRRTGDTGELFF; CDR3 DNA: TGTGCCAGCAGCCGACGGACAGGGGACACCGGGGAGCTGTTTTTT
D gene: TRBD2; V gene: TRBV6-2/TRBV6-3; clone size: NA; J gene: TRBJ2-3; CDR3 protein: CASSYSWASGGTDTQYF; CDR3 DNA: TGTGCCAGCAGTTACTCTTGGGCTAGCGGGGGCACAGATACGCAGTATTTT
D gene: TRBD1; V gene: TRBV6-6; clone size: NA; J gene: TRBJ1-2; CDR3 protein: CASSPGQGFYGYTF; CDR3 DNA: TGTGCCAGCAGTCCCGGACAGGGTTTCTATGGCTACACCTTC